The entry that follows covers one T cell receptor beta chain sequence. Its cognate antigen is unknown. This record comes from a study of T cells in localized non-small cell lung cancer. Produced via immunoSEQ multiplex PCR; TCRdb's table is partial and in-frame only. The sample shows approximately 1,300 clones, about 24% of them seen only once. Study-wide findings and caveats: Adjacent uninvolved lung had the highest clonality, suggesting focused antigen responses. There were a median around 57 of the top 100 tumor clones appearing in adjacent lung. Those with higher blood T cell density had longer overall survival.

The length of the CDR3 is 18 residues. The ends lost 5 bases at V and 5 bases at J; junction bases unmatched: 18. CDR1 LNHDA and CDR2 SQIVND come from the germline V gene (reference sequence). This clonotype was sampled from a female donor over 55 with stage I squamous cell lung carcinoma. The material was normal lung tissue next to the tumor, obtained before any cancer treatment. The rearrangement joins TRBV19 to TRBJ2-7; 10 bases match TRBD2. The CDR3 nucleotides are TGTGCCAGTAGTGTCAAAACCCTGAGCGGGAGGGCCTCTAACGAGCAGTACTTC. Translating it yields CASSVKTLSGRASNEQYF.